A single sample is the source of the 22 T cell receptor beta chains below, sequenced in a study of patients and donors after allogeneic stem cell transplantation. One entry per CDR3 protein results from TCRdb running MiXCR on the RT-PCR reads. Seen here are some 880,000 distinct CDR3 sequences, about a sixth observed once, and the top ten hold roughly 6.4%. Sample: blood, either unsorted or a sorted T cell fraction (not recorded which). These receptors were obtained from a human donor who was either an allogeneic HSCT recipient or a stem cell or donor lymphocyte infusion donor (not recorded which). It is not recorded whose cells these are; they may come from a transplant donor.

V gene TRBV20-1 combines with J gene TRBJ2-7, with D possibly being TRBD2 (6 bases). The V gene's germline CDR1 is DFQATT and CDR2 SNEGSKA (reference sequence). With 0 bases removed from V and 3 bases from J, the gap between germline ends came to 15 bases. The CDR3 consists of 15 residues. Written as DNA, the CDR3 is TGCAGTGCTAGAGATCGGACTATACTAAGCTACGAGCAGTACTTC. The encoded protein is CSARDRTILSYEQYF.

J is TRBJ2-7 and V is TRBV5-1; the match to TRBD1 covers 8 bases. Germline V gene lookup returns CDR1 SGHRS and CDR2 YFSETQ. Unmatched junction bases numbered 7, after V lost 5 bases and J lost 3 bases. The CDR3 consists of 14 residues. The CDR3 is CASRQTGANYEQYF. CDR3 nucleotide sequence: TGCGCCAGCAGACAGACAGGGGCGAACTACGAGCAGTACTTC.

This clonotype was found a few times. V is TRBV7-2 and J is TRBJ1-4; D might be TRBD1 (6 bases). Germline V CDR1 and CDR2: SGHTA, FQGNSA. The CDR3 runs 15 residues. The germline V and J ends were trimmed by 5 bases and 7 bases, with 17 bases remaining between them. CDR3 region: CASSGQTGLSEKLFF. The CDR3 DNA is TGTGCCAGCAGCGGTCAGACAGGATTAAGTGAAAAACTGTTTTTT.

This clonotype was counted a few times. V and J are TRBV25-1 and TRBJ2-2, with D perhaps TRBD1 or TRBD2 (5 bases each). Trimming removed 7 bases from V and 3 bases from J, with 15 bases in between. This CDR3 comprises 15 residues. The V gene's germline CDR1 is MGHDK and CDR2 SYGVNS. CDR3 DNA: TGTGCCAGCAAAAGAGGGACGCAGGACACCGGGGAGCTGTTTTTT. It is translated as CASKRGTQDTGELFF.

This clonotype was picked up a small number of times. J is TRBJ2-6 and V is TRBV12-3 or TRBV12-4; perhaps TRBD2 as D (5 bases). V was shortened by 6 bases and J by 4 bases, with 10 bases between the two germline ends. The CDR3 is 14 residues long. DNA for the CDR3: TGTGCCAGCAGGGCTAGCTCCGGGGCCAACGTCCTGACTTTC. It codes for CASRASSGANVLTF.

The CDR3 DNA reads as TGTGCCAGCAGCCCCAGAATACACGATGAGCAGTTCTTC. Translated: CASSPRIHDEQFF. This chain connects TRBV7-3 to TRBJ2-1; D gene ambiguous. Germline V gives CDR1 SGHTA, CDR2 FQGTGA. V was shortened by 5 bases and J by 8 bases, with 13 bases between the two germline ends. The CDR3 is 13 residues long.

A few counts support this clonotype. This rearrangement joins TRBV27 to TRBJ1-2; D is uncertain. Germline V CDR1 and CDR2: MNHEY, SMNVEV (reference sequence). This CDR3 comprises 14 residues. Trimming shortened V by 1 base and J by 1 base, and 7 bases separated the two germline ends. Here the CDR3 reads CASSLWGDNYGYTF. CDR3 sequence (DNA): TGTGCCAGCAGTTTATGGGGAGATAACTATGGCTACACCTTC.

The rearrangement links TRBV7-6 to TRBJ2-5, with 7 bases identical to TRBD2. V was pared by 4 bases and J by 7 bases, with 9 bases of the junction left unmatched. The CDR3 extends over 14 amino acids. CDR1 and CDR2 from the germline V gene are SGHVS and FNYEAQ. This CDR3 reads CASSSGTTRVTQYF. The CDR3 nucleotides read TGTGCCAGCAGCTCCGGGACTACTAGGGTGACCCAGTACTTC.

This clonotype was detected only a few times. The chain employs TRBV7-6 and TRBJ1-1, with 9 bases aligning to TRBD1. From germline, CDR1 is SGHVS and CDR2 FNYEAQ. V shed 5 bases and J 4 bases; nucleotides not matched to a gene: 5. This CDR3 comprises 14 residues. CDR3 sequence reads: CASSPRTGVTEAFF. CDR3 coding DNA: TGTGCCAGCAGCCCCCGGACAGGGGTCACTGAAGCTTTCTTT.

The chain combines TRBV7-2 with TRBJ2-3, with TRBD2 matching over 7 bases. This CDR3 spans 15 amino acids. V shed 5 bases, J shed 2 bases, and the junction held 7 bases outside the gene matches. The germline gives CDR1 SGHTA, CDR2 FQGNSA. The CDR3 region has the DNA TGTGCCAGCAGCCCCCGAGCGGGACCCACAGATACGCAGTATTTT. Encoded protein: CASSPRAGPTDTQYF.

The CDR3 is CASRATDSPLHF. In DNA, the CDR3 is TGTGCCAGCAGGGCCACAGATTCACCCCTCCACTTT. The chain uses TRBV4-2 and TRBJ1-6, with unresolved D. The CDR3 has 12 amino acids. Trimming took 6 bases from V and 8 from J, leaving 8 bases between them. Germline CDR1 and CDR2: LGHNA and YNFKEQ.

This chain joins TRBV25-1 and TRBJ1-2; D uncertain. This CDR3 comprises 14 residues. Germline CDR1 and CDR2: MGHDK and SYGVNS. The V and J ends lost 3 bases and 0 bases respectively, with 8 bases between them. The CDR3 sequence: CASSDYSSNYGYTF. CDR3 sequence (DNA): TGTGCCAGCAGTGATTATAGTTCTAACTATGGCTACACCTTC.

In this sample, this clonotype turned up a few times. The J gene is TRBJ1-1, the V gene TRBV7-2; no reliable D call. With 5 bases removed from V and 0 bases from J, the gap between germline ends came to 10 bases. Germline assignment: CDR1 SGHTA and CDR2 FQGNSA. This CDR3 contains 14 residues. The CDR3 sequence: CASSPMHVNTEAFF. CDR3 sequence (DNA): TGTGCCAGCAGCCCGATGCATGTGAACACTGAAGCTTTCTTT.

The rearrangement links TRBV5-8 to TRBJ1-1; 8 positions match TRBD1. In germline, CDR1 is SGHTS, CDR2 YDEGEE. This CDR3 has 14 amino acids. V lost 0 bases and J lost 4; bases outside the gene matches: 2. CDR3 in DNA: TGTGCCAGCAGCTTGGGACAGGGGCTCACTGAAGCTTTCTTT. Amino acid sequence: CASSLGQGLTEAFF.

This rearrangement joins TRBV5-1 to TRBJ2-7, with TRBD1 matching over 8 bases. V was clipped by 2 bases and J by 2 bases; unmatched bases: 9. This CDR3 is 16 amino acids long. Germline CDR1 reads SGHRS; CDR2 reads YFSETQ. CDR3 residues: CASSFTPDRVPYEQYF. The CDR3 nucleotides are TGCGCCAGCAGCTTTACACCGGACAGGGTCCCCTACGAGCAGTACTTC.

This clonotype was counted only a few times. This CDR3 reads CASSQDKPGLGGNEQFF. Written as DNA, the CDR3 is TGTGCCAGCAGCCAAGATAAACCGGGACTAGGAGGCAATGAGCAGTTCTTC. V and J are TRBV4-2 and TRBJ2-1, with 8 bases that match TRBD2. The CDR3 is made up of 17 amino acids. The germline CDR1 and CDR2 sequences are LGHNA and YNFKEQ. Trimming at V came to 0 bases and at J to 6 bases, leaving 10 bases not matched to a gene.

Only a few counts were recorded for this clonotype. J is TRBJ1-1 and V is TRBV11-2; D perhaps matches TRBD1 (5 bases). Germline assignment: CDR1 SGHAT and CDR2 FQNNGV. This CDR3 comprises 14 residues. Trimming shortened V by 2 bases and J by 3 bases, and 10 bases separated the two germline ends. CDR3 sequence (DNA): TGTGCCAGCAGCTTATCGGGCAGGGACACTGAAGCTTTCTTT. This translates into CASSLSGRDTEAFF. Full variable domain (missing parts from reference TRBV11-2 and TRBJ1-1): EAGVAQSPRYKIIEKRQSVAFWCNPISGHATLYWYQQILGQGPKLLIQFQNNGVVDDSQLPKDRFSAERLKGVDSTLKIQPAKLEDSAVYLCASSLSGRDTEAFFGQGTRLTVV.

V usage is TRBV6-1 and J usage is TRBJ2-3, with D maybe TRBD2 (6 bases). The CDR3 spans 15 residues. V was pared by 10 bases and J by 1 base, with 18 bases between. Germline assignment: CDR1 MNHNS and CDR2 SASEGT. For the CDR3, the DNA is TGTGCCACCCCTCACGGGGGTGCCTGCACAGATACGCAGTATTTT. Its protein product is CATPHGGACTDTQYF.

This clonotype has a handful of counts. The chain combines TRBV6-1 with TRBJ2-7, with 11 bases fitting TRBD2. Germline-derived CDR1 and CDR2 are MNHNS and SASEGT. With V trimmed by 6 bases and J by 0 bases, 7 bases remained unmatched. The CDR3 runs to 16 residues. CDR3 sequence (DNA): TGTGCCAGCAGCTGGGGACTAGCGGACCTCTCCTACGAGCAGTACTTC. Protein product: CASSWGLADLSYEQYF.

This CDR3 reads CASSFPGGPEAFF. The CDR3 bases are TGCGCCAGCAGCTTCCCAGGGGGCCCTGAAGCTTTCTTT. This sequence joins TRBV5-1 and TRBJ1-1; 8 nucleotides align to TRBD1. J gave up 6 bases and V 2 bases, and 3 bases lay outside the gene matches. Germline CDR1 SGHRS, CDR2 YFSETQ. The CDR3 totals 13 residues. Drawing the rest from reference TRBV5-1 and TRBJ1-1, the complete variable domain is KAGVTQTPRYLIKTRGQQVTLSCSPISGHRSVSWYQQTPGQGLQFLFEYFSETQRNKGNFPGRFSGRQFSNSRSEMNVSTLELGDSALYLCASSFPGGPEAFFGQGTRLTVV.

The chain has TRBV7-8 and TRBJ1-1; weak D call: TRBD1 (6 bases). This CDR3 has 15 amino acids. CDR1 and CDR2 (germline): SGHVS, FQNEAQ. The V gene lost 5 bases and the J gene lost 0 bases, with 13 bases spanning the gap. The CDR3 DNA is TGTGCCAGCAGCGGGACGGGACACCTGAACACTGAAGCTTTCTTT. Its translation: CASSGTGHLNTEAFF.

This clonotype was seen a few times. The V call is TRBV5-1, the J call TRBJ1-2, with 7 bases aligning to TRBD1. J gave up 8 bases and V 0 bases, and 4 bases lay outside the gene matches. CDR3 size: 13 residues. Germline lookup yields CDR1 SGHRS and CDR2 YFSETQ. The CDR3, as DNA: TGCGCCAGCAGCTTGGCCACAGGGGCCGGCTACACCTTC. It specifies CASSLATGAGYTF.